These T cell receptor beta chains were read from a single sample in a study of long-term antiretroviral therapy in people with HIV. TCRdb's table, derived via immunoSEQ multiplex PCR, lists solely in-frame clones and lacks some. The sample yields some 31,000 clones, 97% seen once. The sample in question was unsorted PBMCs, obtained 7.6 years after starting antiretroviral therapy. The receptor set was obtained from a man aged 25-40 years with HIV. CDR3s leave out the opening cysteine and the closing phenylalanine or tryptophan.

TRBV6-5,TRBJ1-1,10,ASSYSGKEAF
TRBV10-3,TRBJ1-5,12,AISVGGNSQPQH
TRBV7-9,TRBJ2-7,10,ASSSRGSEQY
TRBV11-2,TRBJ1-5,13,ASSLDPGEGQPQH
TRBV6-6,TRBJ1-1,14,ASSLIWTGGDTEAF
TRBV7-8,TRBJ2-7,12,ASFNMQGDHEQY
TRBV27,TRBJ2-5,13,ASSLSGGMGETQY
TRBV7-9,TRBJ2-7,13,ASSLAMAAAYEQY
TRBV30,TRBJ1-5,13,AWDRGDNSNQPQH
TRBV10-3,TRBJ2-7,12,AISERSGSWEQY
TRBV7-8,TRBJ1-2,12,ASSFVRGLFGYT
TRBV2,NA,12,ASIGRAVLYEQY
TRBV4-2,TRBJ2-5,14,ASSQRGAGEGETQY
TRBV19,TRBJ1-1,12,ASSPDRETVEAF
TRBV7-3,TRBJ1-1,12,ASSPPGEGTEAF
TRBV4-2,TRBJ2-1,14,ASSSTLGGPYNEQF
TRBV5-1,TRBJ2-7,15,ASSLAASLLEGTEQY
TRBV14,TRBJ2-2,15,ASSQSPQGGDTGELF
TRBV9,TRBJ1-1,11,ASSATGSTEAF
TRBV30,TRBJ2-1,13,AWSVQAGAQGKQF
TRBV11-3,TRBJ2-1,11,ASSFRGAGEQF
TRBV11-2,TRBJ2-7,10,ASSKGGYEQY
TRBV5-1,TRBJ1-1,14,ASSFGTGPMNTEAF
TRBV5-1,TRBJ1-1,16,ASSRPGQGRPSNTEAF
TRBV9,TRBJ2-3,11,ASSVERPDTQY
TRBV10-3,TRBJ2-7,14,AIGETSGGSSYEQY
TRBV6-5,TRBJ1-1,11,ASSFPGGYRAF
TRBV6-1,TRBJ1-1,12,ASSEWTANTEAF
TRBV18,TRBJ2-2,14,ASSPLAGGDTGELF
TRBV9,TRBJ1-1,11,ASSVDSNTEAF
TRBV4-3,TRBJ2-7,13,ASSQDLGDSYEQY